This TCR beta chain was documented in a study of tumor-infiltrating lymphocytes in primary liver carcinoma. Study details: Lesions, classed as T1-T3 N0M0, spanned 4.2 to 10 cm across. Yields of productive TCRbeta reads ranged from roughly 3.65 to 7.13 million per sample and were similar across tissue types.

Priming with a constant-region primer yielded TCR beta cDNA from around 0.45 ug total RNA. Investigators got TCR beta libraries out of three nested multiplex PCR rounds, done with slightly modified ARM-PCR. Use of TRBV1-TRBV30 forward primers with a C-beta reverse primer characterized the first two PCR rounds, which lasted roughly 11 cycles each. A single record per CDR3 protein comes from TCRdb applying MiXCR to the multiplex PCR reads. The sample yields 90,000 to 140,000 distinct CDR3 sequences, around 80% seen once. Concerning this clonotype itself: One end of the junction varies from germline; a read error may be responsible.

CDR1 SGHRS and CDR2 YFSETQ come from the germline V gene. This CDR3 has 15 amino acids. Unsorted bulk tissue (about 18-32 mg) underwent RNA and DNA co-extraction. The receptor was isolated from a man between 35 and 55 years old with primary liver carcinoma and hepatitis B virus infection. This chain joins TRBV5-1 and TRBJ2-5, with TRBD1 identical over 7 bases. Sequencing input: liver tumor tissue from sampling region 3. As for subset: tumor region T3, left-lateral pole. The CDR3 reads CASSQTGREQETQHF. The CDR3 coding sequence is TGCGCCAGCAGCCAGACAGGGAGAGAACAAGAGACCCAGCACTTC.